This TCR beta chain was sequenced in a study of cytomegalovirus exposure and HLA in healthy donors. Concerning this clone itself: Its antigen is undetermined.

General observations from the study: There were a few CMV-associated chains whose specificity for CMV antigens was confirmed in vitro.

The PCR ran on 60 Vbeta and 13 Jbeta primers. Sequencing used immunoSEQ multiplex PCR; TCRdb keeps in-frame clones, though not all of them. The repertoire holds around 200,000 clones, with roughly 72% as singletons. V was cut by 5 bases and J by 7 bases, with 20 bases left in between. CDR3 length: 15 amino acids. CDR1 is SEHNR, CDR2 FQNEAQ, per germline (reference sequence). Sequenced input: PBMCs. The sequence was collected from a woman aged 25 to 39 in good health and CMV-seropositive. The V call is TRBV7-9, the J call TRBJ2-5; maybe TRBD1 (5 bases). In DNA, the CDR3 is TGTGCCAGCAGCCGAAATAGGGGCTTGTTGGGGACCCAGTACTTC. Amino acids: CASSRNRGLLGTQYF. The variable domain in full, with the rest retrieved from reference TRBV7-9 and TRBJ2-5, is DTGVSQNPRHKITKRGQNVTFRCDPISEHNRLYWYRQTLGQGPEFLTYFQNEAQLEKSRLLSDRFSAERPKGSFSTLEIQRTEQGDSAMYLCASSRNRGLLGTQYFGPGTRLLVL.